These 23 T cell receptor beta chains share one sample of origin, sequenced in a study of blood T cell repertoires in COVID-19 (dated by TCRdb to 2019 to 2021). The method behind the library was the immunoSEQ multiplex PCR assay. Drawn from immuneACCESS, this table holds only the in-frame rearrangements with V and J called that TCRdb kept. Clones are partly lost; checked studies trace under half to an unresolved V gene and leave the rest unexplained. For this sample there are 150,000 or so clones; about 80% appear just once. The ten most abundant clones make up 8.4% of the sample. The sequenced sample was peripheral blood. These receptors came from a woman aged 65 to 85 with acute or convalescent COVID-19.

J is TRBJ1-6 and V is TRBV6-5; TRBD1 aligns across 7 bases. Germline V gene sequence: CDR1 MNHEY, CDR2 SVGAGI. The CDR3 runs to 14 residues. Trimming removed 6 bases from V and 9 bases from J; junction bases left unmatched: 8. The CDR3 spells CASSPTGVGSPLHF. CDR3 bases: TGTGCCAGCAGCCCAACAGGGGTTGGTTCACCCCTCCACTTT.

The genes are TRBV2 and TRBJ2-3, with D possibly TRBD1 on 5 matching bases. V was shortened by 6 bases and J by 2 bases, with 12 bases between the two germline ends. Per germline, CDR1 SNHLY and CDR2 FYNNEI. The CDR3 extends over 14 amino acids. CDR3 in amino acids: CASRDQGNTDTQYF. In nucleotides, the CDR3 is TGTGCCAGCAGAGACCAGGGCAACACAGATACGCAGTATTTT.

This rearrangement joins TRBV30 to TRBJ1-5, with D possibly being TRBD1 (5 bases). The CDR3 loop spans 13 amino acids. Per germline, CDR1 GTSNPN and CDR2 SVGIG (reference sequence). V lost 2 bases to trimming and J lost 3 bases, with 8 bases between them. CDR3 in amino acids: CAWSRQSNQPQHF. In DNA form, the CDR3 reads TGTGCCTGGAGTCGACAGTCCAATCAGCCCCAGCATTTT.

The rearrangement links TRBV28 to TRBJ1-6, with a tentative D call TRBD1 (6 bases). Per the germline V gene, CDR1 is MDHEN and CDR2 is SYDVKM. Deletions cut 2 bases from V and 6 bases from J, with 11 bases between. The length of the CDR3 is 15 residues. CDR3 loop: CASSLAGQFNSPLHF. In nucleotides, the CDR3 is TGTGCCAGCAGTTTAGCCGGACAGTTTAATTCACCCCTCCACTTT.

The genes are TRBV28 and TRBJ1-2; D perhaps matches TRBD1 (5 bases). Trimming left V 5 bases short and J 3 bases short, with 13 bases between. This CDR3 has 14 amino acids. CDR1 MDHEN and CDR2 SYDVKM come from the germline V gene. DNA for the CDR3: TGTGCCAGCAGTCCCTCCGCAGGGTACTATGGCTACACCTTC. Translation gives CASSPSAGYYGYTF.

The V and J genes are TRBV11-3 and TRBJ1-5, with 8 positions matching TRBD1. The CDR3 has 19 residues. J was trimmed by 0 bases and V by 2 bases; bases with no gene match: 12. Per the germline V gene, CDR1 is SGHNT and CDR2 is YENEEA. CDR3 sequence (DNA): TGTGCCAGCAGCTTATCCGCCAGGGGGCCTTTTTATAGCAATCAGCCCCAGCATTTT. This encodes CASSLSARGPFYSNQPQHF.

The CDR3 reads CASSQEVTRRNIQYF. CDR3 bases: TGCGCCAGCAGCCAAGAGGTCACTCGGAGAAACATTCAGTACTTC. V gene TRBV4-3 combines with J gene TRBJ2-4; no firm D call. The germline CDR1 and CDR2 sequences are LGHNA and YSLEER. The CDR3 has 15 residues. With 0 bases removed from V and 6 bases from J, the gap between germline ends came to 12 bases.

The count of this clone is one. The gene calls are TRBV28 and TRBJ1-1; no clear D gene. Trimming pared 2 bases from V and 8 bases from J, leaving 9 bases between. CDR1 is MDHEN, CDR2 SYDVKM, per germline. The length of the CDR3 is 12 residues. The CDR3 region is CASSLPGREAFF. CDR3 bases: TGTGCCAGCAGTTTACCCGGGAGAGAAGCTTTCTTT.

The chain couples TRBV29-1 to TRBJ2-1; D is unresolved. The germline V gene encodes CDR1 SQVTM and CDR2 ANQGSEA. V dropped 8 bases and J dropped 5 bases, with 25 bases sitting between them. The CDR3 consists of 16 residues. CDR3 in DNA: TGCAGCAGCCGAGTAGGTTCAGAAAGACTGAACAATGAGCAGTTCTTC. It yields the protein CSSRVGSERLNNEQFF.

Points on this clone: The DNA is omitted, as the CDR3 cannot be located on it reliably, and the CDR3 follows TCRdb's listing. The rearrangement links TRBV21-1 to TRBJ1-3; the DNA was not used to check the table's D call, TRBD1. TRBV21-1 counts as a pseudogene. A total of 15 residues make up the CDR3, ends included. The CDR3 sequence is CASSKGVAGGNTIYF.

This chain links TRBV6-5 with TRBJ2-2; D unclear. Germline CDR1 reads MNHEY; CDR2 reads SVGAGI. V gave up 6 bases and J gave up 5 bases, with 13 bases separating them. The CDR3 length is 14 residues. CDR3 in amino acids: CASSIGQLTGELFF. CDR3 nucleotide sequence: TGTGCCAGCAGCATTGGCCAATTAACCGGGGAGCTGTTTTTT.

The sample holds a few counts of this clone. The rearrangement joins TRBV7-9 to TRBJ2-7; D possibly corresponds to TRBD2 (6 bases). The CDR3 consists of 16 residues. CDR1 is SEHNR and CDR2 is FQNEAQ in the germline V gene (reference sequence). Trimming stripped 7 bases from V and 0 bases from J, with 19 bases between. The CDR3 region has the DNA TGTGCCAGCACCCCCGGGCGGGGACCTCGCTCCTACGAGCAGTACTTC. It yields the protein CASTPGRGPRSYEQYF.

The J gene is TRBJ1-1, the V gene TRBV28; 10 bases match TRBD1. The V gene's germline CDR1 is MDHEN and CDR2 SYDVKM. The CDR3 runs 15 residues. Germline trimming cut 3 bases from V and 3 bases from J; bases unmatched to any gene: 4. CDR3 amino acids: CASSFRTGGDTEAFF. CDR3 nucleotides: TGTGCCAGCAGTTTCCGGACAGGGGGGGACACTGAAGCTTTCTTT. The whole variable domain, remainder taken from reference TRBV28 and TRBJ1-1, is DVKVTQSSRYLVKRTGEKVFLECVQDMDHENMFWYRQDPGLGLRLIYFSYDVKMKEKGDIPEGYSVSREKKERFSLILESASTNQTSMYLCASSFRTGGDTEAFFGQGTRLTVV.

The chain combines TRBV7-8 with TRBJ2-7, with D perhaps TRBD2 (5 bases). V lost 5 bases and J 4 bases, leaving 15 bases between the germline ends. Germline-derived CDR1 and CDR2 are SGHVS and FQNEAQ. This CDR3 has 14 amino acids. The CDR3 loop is CASSTSGNVYEQYF. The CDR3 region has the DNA TGTGCCAGCAGCACGAGCGGAAACGTTTACGAGCAGTACTTC. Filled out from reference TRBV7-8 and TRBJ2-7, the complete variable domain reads GAGVSQSPRYKVAKRGQDVALRCDPISGHVSLFWYQQALGQGPEFLTYFQNEAQLDKSGLPSDRFFAERPEGSVSTLKIQRTQQEDSAVYLCASSTSGNVYEQYFGPGTRLTVT.

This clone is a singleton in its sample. The CDR3 reads CASSQYRGQEVHF. CDR3 sequence (DNA): TGTGCCAGCAGCCAATACAGGGGCCAAGAAGTGCATTTT. The rearrangement uses TRBV4-2 and TRBJ1-5; the match to TRBD1 covers 7 bases. Germline values: CDR1 LGHNA, CDR2 YNFKEQ. Trimming took 2 bases from V and 15 from J; bases not matched to a gene: 10. There are 13 residues in the CDR3.

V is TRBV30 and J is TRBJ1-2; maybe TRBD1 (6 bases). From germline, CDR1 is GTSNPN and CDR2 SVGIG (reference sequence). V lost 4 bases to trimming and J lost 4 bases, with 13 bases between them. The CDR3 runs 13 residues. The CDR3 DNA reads TGTGCCTGGAATAAAGGGGGACCCTATGGCTACACCTTC. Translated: CAWNKGGPYGYTF.

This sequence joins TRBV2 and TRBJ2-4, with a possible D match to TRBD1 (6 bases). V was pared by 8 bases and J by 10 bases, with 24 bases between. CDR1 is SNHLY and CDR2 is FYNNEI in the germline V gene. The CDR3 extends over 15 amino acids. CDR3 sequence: CASRSLGPGQTIQYF. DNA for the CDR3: TGTGCCAGCCGTTCCCTGGGACCGGGACAAACAATTCAGTACTTC.

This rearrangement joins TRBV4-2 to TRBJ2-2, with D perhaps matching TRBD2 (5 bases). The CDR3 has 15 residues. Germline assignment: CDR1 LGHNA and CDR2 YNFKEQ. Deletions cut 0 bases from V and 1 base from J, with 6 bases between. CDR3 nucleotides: TGTGCCAGCAGCCAAGAAGAGGGGAACACCGGGGAGCTGTTTTTT. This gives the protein CASSQEEGNTGELFF.

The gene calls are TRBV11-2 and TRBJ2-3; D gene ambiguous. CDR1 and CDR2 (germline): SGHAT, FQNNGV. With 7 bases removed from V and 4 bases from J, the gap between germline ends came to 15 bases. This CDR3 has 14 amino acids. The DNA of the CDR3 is TGTGCCAGCACCCGCCAGGCCCACGCAGATACGCAGTATTTT. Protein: CASTRQAHADTQYF.

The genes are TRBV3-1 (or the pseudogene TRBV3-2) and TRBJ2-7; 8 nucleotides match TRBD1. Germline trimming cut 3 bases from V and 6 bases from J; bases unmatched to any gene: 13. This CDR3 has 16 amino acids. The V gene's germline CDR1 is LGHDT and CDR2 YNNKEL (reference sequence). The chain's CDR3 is CASSHSDRGGRGEQYF. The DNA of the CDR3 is TGTGCCAGCAGCCATAGCGACAGGGGTGGACGTGGCGAGCAGTACTTC.

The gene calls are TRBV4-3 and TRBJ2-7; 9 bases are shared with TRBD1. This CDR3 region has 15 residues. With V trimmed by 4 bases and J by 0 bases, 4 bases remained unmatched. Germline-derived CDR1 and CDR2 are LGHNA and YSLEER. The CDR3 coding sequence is TGCGCCAGCAGCCGCGGGACAGGGAGCTCCTACGAGCAGTACTTC. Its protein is CASSRGTGSSYEQYF.

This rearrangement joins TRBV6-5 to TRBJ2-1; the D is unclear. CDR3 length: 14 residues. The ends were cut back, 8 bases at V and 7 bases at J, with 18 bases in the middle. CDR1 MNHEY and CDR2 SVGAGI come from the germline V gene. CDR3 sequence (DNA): TGTGCCAGCCGGTCCCTGGGCCTCACTAATGAGCAGTTCTTC. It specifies CASRSLGLTNEQFF.

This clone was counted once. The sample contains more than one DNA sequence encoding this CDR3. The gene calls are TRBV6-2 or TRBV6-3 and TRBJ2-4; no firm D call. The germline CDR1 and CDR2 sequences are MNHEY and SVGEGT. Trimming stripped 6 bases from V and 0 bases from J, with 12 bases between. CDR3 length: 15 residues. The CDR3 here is CASSPLALAKNIQYF. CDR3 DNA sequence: TGTGCCAGCAGCCCGTTAGCCCTAGCCAAAAACATTCAGTACTTC.